The entry below gives a single T cell receptor beta chain sequence along with its context. This sample stems from a study of cytomegalovirus exposure and HLA in healthy donors. Assay: immunoSEQ multiplex PCR; the TCRdb copy retains only in-frame clones and omits some. This table has some 110,000 clones, approximately 94% appearing once. This CDR3 contains 16 residues. The V segment lost 2 bases and the J segment 8 bases; nucleotides outside the gene matches: 10. CDR1 is MDHEN, CDR2 SYDVKM, per germline. What was sequenced was PBMCs. The receptor was derived from a woman aged 18-30 years in good health and CMV-seronegative. This chain connects TRBV28 to TRBJ1-2, with 11 bases fitting TRBD1. The CDR3 DNA reads TGTGCCAGCAGTTTAGCCGGGACAGGGGGTTGGCAGGGCTACACCTTC. The encoded protein is CASSLAGTGGWQGYTF.